The text below deals with one T cell receptor beta chain. These data belong to a study of blood T cell repertoires in COVID-19. Turning to the study itself: The United States, Italy and Spain were the sources of the acute and convalescent COVID-19 samples. The analysed material was cDNA or gDNA that came from T cells, B-cell-depleted T cells, or PBMCs.

Original analysis: Counts of nucleated cells, estimated from reference gene primer amplification, were obtained. The data were produced by immunoSEQ multiplex PCR, yet TCRdb's version contains in-frame clones alone and is incomplete. For V, J and clone size, that table is used; D and trimming come from the DNA. Of about 310,000 clones listed, about 87% are singletons. The sequenced material came from peripheral blood. This clonotype was obtained from a woman between 45 and 60 years old who had recovered from COVID-19.

The CDR3 nucleotides read TGTGCCAGCAGGGTGACGGGACAGGGCCAAGATAGTGAGCTGTTTTTT. Translation: CASRVTGQGQDSELFF. The V call is TRBV13, the J call TRBJ2-2; 9 positions match TRBD1. V shed 6 bases and J 11 bases; nucleotides not matched to a gene: 16. The CDR3 is made up of 16 amino acids. The germline V gene has CDR1 PRHDT and CDR2 FYEKMQ (reference sequence).